This T cell receptor (beta chain) was sequenced during a study of blood T cells in healthy people across ages. The table lists this clonotype with a few counts. Its antigen is not known. Using a J-beta primer mix together with a sample-barcoded 5' primer, a second PCR was run for about 6 to 12 cycles. One entry per CDR3 protein, called by TCRdb with MiXCR from the 5' RACE reads. The table shows about 800,000 distinct CDR3 sequences, with roughly 64% occurring only once. CDR1 is SQVTM, CDR2 ANQGSEA, per germline. V was pared by 6 bases and J by 4 bases, with 9 bases between. CDR3 size: 12 residues. Study results and caveats: Getting older went along with TCR beta diversity per million T cells dropping roughly linearly. One million T cells yielded diversity estimates that were considered underestimates.

The rearrangement joins TRBV29-1 to TRBJ1-4, with no clear D. Sequenced: blood. The receptor was isolated from a man aged 25 to 40 in good health. CDR3 protein: CSVWGVNEKLFF. The CDR3 coding sequence is TGCAGCGTCTGGGGAGTTAATGAAAAACTGTTTTTT.